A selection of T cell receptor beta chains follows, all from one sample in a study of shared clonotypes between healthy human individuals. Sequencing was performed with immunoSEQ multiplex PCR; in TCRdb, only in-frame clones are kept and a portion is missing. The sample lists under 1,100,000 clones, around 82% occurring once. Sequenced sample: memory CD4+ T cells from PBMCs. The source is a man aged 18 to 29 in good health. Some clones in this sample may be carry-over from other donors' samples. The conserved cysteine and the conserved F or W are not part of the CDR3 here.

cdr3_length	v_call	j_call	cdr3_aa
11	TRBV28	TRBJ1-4	ASSLQGGEKLF
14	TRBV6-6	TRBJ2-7	ASSPAKGGVPGEQY
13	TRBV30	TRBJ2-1	AWSVGTSGGDEQF
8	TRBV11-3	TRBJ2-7	ASIPSGQY
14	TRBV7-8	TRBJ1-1	ASSLGDRGSDTEAF
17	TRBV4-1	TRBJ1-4	ASSQDWVGYERKNEKLF
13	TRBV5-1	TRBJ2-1	ASSWTSGASGEQF
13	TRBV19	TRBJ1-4	ASSPGTGILEKLF
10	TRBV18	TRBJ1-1	ASSPSVSEAF
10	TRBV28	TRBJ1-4	ASSLRQEKLF
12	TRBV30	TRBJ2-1	AWSPPWGDNEQF
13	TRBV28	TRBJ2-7	ASSPSGTGVYEQY
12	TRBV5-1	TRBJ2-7	ASSLFSASYEQY
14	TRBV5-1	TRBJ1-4	ASNVGGTGFREKLF
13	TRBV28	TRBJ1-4	ASSSTGGPNEKLF
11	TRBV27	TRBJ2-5	ASNRGRRETQY
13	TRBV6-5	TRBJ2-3	ASSFGSTITDTQY
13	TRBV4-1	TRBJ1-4	ASSQADATNEKLF
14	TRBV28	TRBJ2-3	ASETSGMRGADTQY
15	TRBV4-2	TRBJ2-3	ASSQETSGRAQDTQY
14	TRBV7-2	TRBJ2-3	ASSFLAGEGADTQY
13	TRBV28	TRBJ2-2	ASSLGGAGTGELF
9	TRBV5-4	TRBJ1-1	ASSSTGEAF
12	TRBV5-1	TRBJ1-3	ASSSGSTGNTIY
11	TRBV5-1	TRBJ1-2	ASSLWVSYGYT
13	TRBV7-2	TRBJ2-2	ASSRYPLNTGELF
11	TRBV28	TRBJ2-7	ASSRGQSYEQY
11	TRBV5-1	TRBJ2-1	ASSRDRANEQF
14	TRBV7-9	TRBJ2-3	ASIKEGGLSTDTQY
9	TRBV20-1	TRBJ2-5	SARGGETQY
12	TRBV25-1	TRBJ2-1	ASSASTSTNEQF
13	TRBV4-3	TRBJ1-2	ASSQDRPGVGGYT
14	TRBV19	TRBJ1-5	ASRLGLDGRGQPQH